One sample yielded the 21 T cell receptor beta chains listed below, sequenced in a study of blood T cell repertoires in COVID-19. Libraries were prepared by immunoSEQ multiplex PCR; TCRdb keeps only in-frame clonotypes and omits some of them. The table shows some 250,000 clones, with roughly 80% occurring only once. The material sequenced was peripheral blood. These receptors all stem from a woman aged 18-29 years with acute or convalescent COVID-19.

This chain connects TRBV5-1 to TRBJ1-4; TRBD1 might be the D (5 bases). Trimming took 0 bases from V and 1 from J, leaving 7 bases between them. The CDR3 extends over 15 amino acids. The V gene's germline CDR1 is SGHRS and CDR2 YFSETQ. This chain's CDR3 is CASSLAGGTNEKLFF. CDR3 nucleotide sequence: TGCGCCAGCAGCTTGGCCGGGGGAACTAATGAAAAACTGTTTTTT. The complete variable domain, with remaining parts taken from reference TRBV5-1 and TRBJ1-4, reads KAGVTQTPRYLIKTRGQQVTLSCSPISGHRSVSWYQQTPGQGLQFLFEYFSETQRNKGNFPGRFSGRQFSNSRSEMNVSTLELGDSALYLCASSLAGGTNEKLFFGSGTQLSVL.

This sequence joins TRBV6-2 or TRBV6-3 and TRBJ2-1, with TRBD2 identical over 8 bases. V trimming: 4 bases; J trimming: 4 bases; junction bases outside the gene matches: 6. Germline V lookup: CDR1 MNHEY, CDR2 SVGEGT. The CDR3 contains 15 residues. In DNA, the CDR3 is TGTGCCAGCAGTTCTGCTCGGGAGGGTTACAATGAGCAGTTCTTC. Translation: CASSSAREGYNEQFF.

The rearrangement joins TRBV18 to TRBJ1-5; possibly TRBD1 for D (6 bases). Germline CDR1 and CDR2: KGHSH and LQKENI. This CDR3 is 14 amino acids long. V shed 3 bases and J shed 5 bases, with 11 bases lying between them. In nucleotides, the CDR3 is TGTGCCAGCTCACCGGACAGCGGCTATCAGCCCCAGCATTTT. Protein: CASSPDSGYQPQHF.

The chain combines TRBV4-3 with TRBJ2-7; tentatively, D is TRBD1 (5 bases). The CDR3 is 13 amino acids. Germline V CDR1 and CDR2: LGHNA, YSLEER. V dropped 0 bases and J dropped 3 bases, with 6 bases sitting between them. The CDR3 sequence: CASSQDRDYEQYF. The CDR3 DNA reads TGCGCCAGCAGCCAAGACAGGGACTACGAGCAGTACTTC.

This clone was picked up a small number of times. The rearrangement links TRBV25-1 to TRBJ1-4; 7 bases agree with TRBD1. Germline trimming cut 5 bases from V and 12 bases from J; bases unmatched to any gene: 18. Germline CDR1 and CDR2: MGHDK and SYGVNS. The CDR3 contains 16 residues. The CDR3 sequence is CASSKVRDSGNEQLFF. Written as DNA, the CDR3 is TGTGCCAGCAGTAAAGTGAGGGACAGCGGTAATGAGCAACTGTTTTTT. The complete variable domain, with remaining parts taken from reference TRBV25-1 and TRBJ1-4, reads EADIYQTPRYLVIGTGKKITLECSQTMGHDKMYWYQQDPGMELHLIHYSYGVNSTEKGDLSSESTVSRIRTEHFPLTLESARPSHTSQYLCASSKVRDSGNEQLFFGSGTQLSVL.

Here the CDR3 reads CASSLTRRSGSSEQYF. The CDR3 DNA is TGTGCCAGCAGTTTAACAAGGCGAAGCGGGAGCTCCGAGCAGTACTTC. This rearrangement joins TRBV27 to TRBJ2-7; TRBD2 agrees at 8 bases. CDR3 size: 16 residues. Germline CDR1 and CDR2: MNHEY and SMNVEV (reference sequence). J gave up 6 bases and V 2 bases, and 12 bases lay outside the gene matches.

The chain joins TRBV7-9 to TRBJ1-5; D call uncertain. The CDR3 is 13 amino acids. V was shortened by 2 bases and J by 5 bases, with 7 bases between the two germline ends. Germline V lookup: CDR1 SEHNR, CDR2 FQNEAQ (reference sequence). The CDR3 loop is CASSLTEDQPQHF. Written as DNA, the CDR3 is TGTGCCAGCAGCTTAACGGAGGATCAGCCCCAGCATTTT.

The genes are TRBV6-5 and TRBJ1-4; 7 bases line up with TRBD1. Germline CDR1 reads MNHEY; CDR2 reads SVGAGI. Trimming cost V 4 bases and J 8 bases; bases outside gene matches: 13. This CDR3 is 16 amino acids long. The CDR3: CASSSGGTAQREKLFF. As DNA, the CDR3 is TGTGCCAGCAGTTCGGGCGGGACAGCCCAAAGGGAAAAACTGTTTTTT.

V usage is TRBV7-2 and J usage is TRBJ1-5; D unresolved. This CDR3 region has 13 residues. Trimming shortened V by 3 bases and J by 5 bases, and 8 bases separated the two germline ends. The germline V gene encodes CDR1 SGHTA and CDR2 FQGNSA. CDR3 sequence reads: CASSLQSHQPQHF. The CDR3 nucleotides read TGTGCCAGCAGCTTGCAGTCCCATCAGCCCCAGCATTTT.

CDR3 amino acids: CASSSTGGLEQYF. CDR3 nucleotides: TGTGCCAGCAGTTCCACCGGGGGGCTCGAGCAGTACTTC. The chain links TRBV28 to TRBJ2-7, with TRBD2 as a possible D gene (7 bases). The length of the CDR3 is 13 residues. V lost 4 bases and J lost 6, with 13 bases in between. Germline V gives CDR1 MDHEN, CDR2 SYDVKM.

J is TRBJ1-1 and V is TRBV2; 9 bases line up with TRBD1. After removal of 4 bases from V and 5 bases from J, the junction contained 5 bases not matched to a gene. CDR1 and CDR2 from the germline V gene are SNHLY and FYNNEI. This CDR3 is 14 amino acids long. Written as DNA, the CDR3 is TGTGCCAGCAGTGTACAGGGGGCGTATACTGAAGCTTTCTTT. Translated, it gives CASSVQGAYTEAFF.

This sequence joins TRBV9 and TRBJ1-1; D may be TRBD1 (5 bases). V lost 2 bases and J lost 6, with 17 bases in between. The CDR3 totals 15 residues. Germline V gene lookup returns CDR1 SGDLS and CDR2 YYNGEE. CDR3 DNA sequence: TGTGCCAGCAGCGTCACTCTGGGGGGTTTTTCTGAAGCTTTCTTT. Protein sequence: CASSVTLGGFSEAFF.

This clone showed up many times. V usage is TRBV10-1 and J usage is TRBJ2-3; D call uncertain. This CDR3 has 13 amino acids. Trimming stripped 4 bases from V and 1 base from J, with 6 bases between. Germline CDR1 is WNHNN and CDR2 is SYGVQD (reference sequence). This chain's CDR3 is CASSAIRTDTQYF. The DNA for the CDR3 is TGCGCCAGCAGTGCCATCCGCACAGATACGCAGTATTTT.

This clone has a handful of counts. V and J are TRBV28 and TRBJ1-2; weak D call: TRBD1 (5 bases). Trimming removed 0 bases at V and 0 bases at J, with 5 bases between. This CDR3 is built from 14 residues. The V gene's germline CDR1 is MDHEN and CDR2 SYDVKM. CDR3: CASSLWDTNYGYTF. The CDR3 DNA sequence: TGTGCCAGCAGTTTATGGGACACTAACTATGGCTACACCTTC.

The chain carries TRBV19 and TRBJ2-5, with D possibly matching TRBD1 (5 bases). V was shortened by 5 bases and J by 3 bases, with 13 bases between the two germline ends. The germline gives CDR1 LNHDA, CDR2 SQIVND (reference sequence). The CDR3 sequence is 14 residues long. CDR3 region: CASSLGQGKETQYF. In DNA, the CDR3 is TGTGCCAGTAGTTTAGGGCAGGGAAAAGAGACCCAGTACTTC. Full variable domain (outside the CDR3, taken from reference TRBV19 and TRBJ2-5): DGGITQSPKYLFRKEGQNVTLSCEQNLNHDAMYWYRQDPGQGLRLIYYSQIVNDFQKGDIAEGYSVSREKKESFPLTVTSAQKNPTAFYLCASSLGQGKETQYFGPGTRLLVL.

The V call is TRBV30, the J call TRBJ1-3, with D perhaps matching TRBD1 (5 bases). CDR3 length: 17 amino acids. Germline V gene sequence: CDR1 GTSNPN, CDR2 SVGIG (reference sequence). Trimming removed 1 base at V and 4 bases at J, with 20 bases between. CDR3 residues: CAWSANYQGVPGNTIYF. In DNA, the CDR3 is TGTGCCTGGAGTGCTAACTACCAAGGGGTGCCCGGAAACACCATATATTTT.

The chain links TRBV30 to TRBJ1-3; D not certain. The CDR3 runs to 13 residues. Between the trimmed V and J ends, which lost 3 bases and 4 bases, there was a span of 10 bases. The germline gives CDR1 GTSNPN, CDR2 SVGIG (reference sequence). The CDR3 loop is CAWSRISGNTIYF. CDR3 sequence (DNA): TGTGCCTGGAGCAGGATCTCGGGAAACACCATATATTTT.

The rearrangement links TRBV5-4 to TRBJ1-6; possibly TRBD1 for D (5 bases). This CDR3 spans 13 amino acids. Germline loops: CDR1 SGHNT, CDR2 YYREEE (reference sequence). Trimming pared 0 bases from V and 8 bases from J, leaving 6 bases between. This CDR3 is CASSLVRDSPLHF. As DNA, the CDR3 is TGTGCCAGCAGCTTGGTCAGGGATTCACCCCTCCACTTT.

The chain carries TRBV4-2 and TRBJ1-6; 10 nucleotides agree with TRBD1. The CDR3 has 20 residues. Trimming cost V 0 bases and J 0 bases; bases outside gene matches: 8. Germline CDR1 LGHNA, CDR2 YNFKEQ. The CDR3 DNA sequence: TGTGCCAGCAGCCAAGAAGGGTCGACAGGGGGCTTCTCCTATAATTCACCCCTCCACTTT. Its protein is CASSQEGSTGGFSYNSPLHF.

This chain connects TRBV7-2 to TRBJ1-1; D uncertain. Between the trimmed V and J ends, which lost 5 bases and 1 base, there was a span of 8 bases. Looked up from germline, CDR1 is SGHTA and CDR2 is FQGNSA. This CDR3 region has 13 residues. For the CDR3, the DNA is TGTGCCAGCAGCACACAGACGAACACTGAAGCTTTCTTT. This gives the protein CASSTQTNTEAFF.

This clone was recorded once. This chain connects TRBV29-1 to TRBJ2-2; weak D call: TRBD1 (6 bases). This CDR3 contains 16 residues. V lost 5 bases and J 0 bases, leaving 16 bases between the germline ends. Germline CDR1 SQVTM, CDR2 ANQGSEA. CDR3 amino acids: CSVSIWTETNTGELFF. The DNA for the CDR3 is TGCAGCGTTTCAATCTGGACAGAGACGAACACCGGGGAGCTGTTTTTT.